This TCR beta chain was observed in a study of CD8 T cells in Susac syndrome. Overall study findings and caveats: The study conceded that relatively few individuals underwent its TCR sequencing and HLA analysis.

V was trimmed by 3 bases and J by 1 base, leaving 7 bases between them. Germline V lookup: CDR1 PRHDT, CDR2 FYEKMQ (reference sequence). This CDR3 region has 13 residues. Note on this clonotype: Its specificity is not known.

RNA was extracted with the RNeasy kit, and a quantity of 0.5 to 1 ug was reverse transcribed using random hexamers. Coverage of TCR beta CDR3 amplification by immunoSEQ multiplex PCR extended to 54 Vbeta and 13 Jbeta. TCRdb re-called the immunoSEQ multiplex PCR reads through MiXCR, storing one row per CDR3 protein. The table has approximately 120,000 distinct CDR3 sequences, 92% seen once; the top ten hold 0.11% to 0.15%. The study sequenced TCR beta in blood CD8+ and CD4+ T cells. The chain combines TRBV13 with TRBJ2-7; D perhaps matches TRBD2 (6 bases). Sequenced material: CD4+ T cells from PBMCs. The TCR comes from a human donor in good health. CDR3 residues: CASSLGLSYEQYF. Written as DNA, the CDR3 is TGTGCCAGCAGCTTGGGACTTTCCTACGAGCAGTACTTC.